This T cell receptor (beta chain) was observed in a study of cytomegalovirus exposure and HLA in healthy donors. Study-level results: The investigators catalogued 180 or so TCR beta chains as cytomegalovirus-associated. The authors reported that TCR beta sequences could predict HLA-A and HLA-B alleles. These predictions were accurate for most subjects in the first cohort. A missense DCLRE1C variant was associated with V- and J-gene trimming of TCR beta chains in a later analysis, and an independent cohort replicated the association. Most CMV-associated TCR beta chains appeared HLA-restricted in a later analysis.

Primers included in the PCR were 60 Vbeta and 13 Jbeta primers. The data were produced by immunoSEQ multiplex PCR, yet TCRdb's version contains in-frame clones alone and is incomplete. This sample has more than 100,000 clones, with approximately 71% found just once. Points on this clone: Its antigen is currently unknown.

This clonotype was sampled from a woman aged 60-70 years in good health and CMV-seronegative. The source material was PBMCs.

The CDR3 reads CASSIALGRRNTEAFF. The CDR3 coding sequence is TGTGCCAGCAGTATAGCGTTGGGCAGGCGGAACACTGAAGCTTTCTTT. The rearrangement joins TRBV27 to TRBJ1-1; the D is unclear. CDR3 size: 16 residues. Germline-derived CDR1 and CDR2 are MNHEY and SMNVEV (reference sequence). V shed 5 bases and J shed 1 base, with 17 bases lying between them.